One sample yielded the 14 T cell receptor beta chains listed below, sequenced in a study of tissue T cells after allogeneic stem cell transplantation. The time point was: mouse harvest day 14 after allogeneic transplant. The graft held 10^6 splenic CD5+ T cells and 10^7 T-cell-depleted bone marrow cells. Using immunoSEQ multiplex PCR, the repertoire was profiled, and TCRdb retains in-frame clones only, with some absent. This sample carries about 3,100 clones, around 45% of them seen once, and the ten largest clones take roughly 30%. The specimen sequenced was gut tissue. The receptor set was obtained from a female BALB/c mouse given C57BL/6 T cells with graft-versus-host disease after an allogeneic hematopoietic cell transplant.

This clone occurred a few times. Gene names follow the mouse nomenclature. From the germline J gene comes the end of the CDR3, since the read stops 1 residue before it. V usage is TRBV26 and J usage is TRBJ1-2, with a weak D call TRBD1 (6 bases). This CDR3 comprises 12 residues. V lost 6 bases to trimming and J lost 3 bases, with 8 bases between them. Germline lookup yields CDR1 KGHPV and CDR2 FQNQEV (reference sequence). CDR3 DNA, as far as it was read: TGTGCCAGCAGCCGACAGGACTCCGACTACACC. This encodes CASSRQDSDYT. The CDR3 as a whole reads CASSRQDSDYTF.

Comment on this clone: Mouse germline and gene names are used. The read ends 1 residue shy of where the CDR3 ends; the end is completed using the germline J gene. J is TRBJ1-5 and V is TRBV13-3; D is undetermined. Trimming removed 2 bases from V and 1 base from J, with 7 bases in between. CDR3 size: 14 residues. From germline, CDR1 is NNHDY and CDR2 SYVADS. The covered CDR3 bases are TGTGCCAGCAGTGAAGGGAGAAACAACCAGGCTCCGCTT. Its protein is CASSEGRNNQAPL. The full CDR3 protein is CASSEGRNNQAPLF. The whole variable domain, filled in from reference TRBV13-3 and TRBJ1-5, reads EAAVTQSPRSKVAVTGGKVTLSCHQTNNHDYMYWYRQDTGHGLRLIHYSYVADSTEKGDIPDGYKASRPSQENFSLILELASLSQTAVYFCASSEGRNNQAPLFGEGTRLSVL.

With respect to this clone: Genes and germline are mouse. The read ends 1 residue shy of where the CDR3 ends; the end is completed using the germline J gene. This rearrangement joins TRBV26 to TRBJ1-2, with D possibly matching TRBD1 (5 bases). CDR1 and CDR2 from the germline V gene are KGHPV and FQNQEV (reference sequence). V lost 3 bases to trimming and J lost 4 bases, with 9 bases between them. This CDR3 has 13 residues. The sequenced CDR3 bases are TGTGCCAGCAGTCTCCAGGGAGGCTCCGACTACACC. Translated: CASSLQGGSDYT. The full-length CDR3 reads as CASSLQGGSDYTF.

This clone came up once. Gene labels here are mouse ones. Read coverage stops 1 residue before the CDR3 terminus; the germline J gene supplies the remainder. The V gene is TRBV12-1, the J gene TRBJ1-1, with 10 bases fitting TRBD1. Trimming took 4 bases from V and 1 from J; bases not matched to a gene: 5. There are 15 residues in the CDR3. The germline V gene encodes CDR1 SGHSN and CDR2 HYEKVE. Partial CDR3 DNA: TGTGCCAGCTCACGACAGGGGGCGGGGAACACAGAAGTCTTC. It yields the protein CASSRQGAGNTEVF. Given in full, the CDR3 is CASSRQGAGNTEVFF.

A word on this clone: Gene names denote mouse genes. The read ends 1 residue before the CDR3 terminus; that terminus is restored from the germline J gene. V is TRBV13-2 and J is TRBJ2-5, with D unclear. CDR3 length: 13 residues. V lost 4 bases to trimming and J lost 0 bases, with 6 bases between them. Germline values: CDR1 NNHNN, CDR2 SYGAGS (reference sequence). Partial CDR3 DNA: TGTGCCAGCGGTCCGCGGAACCAAGACACCCAGTAC. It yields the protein CASGPRNQDTQY. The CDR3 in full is CASGPRNQDTQYF.

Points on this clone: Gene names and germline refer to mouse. The CDR3 sequence: CASSLFRGRAETLYF. The DNA read from the CDR3 is TGTGCCAGCAGTCTGTTCAGGGGGCGTGCAGAAACGCTGTAT. The chain employs TRBV26 and TRBJ2-3; 8 bases map to TRBD1. Sequencing ends 1 residue short of the CDR3 end; the germline J gene provides the rest. The CDR3 extends over 15 amino acids. With 1 base clipped from V and 1 base from J, the junction kept 1 base outside the gene matches. CDR1 and CDR2 (germline): KGHPV, FQNQEV (reference sequence).

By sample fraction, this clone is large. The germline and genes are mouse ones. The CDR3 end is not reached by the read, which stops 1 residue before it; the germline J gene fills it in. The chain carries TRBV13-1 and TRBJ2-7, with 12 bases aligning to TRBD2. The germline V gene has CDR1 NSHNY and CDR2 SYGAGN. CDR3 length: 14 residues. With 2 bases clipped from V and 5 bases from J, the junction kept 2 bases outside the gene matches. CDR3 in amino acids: CASSERTGGDEQYF. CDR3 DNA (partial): TGTGCCAGCAGTGAGCGGACTGGGGGGGATGAACAGTAC.

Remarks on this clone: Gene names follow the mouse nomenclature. CDR3: CASSRGLGGSQDTQYF. The CDR3 bases that were read are TGTGCCAGCTCCCGGGGACTGGGGGGGAGTCAAGACACCCAGTAC. This chain uses TRBV12-1 with TRBJ2-5; 13 bases match TRBD2. The CDR3 goes on 1 residue after the read ends, and that part is filled in from the germline J gene. This CDR3 has 16 residues. Germline CDR1 reads SGHSN; CDR2 reads HYEKVE. The V gene end was trimmed by 4 bases and the J gene end by 3 bases; junction bases not matched to a gene: 6.

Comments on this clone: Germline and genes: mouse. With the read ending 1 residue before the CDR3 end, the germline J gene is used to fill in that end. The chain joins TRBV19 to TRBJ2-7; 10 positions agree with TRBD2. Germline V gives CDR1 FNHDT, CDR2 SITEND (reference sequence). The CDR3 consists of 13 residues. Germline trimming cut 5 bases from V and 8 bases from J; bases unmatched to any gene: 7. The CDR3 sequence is CASSRTGGGKQYF. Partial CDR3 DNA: TGTGCCAGCAGCCGCACTGGGGGGGGAAAACAGTAC.

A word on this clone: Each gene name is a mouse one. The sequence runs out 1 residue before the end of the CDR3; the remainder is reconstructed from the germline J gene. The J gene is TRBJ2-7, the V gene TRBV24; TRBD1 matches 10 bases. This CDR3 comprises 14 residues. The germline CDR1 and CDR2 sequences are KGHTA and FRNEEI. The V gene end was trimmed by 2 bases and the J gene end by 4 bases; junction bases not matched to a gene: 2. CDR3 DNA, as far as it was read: TGTGCCAGCAGTCTGGGGGACAGGGGTTATGAACAGTAC. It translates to CASSLGDRGYEQY. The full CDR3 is CASSLGDRGYEQYF.

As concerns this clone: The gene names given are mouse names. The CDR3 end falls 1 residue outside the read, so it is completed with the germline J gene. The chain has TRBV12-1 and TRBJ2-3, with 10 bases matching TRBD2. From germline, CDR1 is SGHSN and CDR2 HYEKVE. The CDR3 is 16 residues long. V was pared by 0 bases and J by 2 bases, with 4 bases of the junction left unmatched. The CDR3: CASSLRLGGIAETLYF. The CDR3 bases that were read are TGTGCCAGCTCTCTCCGACTGGGGGGCATTGCAGAAACGCTGTAT.

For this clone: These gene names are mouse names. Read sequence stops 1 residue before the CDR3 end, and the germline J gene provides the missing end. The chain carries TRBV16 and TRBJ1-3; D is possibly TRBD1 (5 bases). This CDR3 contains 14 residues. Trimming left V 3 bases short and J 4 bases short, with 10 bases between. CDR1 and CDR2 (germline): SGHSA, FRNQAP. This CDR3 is CASSFEGSGNTLYF. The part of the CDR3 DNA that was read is TGTGCAAGCAGCTTTGAGGGGTCGGGAAATACGCTCTAT. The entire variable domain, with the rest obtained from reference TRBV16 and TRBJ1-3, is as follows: NAGVIQTPRHKVTGKGQEATLWCEPISGHSAVFWYRQTIVQGLEFLTYFRNQAPIDDSGMPKERFSAQMPNQSHSTLKIQSTQPQDSAVYLCASSFEGSGNTLYFGEGSRLIVV.

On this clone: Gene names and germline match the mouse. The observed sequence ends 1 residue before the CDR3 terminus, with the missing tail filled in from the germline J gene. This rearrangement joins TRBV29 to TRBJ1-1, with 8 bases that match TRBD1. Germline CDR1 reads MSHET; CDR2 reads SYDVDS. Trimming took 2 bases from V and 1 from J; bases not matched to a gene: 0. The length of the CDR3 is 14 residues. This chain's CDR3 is CASSLGTGNTEVFF. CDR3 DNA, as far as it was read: TGTGCTAGCAGTTTAGGGACAGGGAACACAGAAGTCTTC.

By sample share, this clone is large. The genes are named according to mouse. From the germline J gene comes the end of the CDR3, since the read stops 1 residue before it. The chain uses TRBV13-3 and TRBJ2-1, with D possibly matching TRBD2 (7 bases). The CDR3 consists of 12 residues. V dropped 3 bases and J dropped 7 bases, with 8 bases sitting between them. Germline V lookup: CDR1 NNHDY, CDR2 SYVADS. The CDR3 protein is CASSGGAAEQFF. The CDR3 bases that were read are TGTGCCAGCAGTGGGGGGGCGGCTGAGCAGTTC.